This T cell receptor beta chain was profiled in a study of blood T cell repertoires in COVID-19. Overall study context: Specimens from acute and convalescent COVID-19 originated in the United States, Italy and Spain. In each case, the material was cDNA or gDNA derived from T cells, B-cell-depleted T cells, or PBMCs.

The CDR3 has 16 amino acids. Trimming stripped 0 bases from V and 2 bases from J, with 11 bases between. Germline V gene data show CDR1 as LGHDT and CDR2 as YNNKEL (reference sequence). Study processing details: Reference gene primer amplification gave nucleated cell count estimates. The assay was immunoSEQ multiplex PCR, and TCRdb's table has in-frame clones only and misses some. The D gene and trimming were derived from the DNA, and the V and J assignments and clone size from that table. The repertoire has about 130,000 clones, roughly 80% of them found once; the top ten carry roughly an eighth. This receptor was taken from a woman aged 30 to 39 who had recovered from COVID-19. Specimen: peripheral blood. The chain links TRBV3-1 (or the pseudogene TRBV3-2) to TRBJ2-1, with D maybe TRBD2 (5 bases). The CDR3 DNA reads as TGTGCCAGCAGCCAAGATTGGGAGACAACCTACAATGAGCAGTTCTTC. Translation gives CASSQDWETTYNEQFF.